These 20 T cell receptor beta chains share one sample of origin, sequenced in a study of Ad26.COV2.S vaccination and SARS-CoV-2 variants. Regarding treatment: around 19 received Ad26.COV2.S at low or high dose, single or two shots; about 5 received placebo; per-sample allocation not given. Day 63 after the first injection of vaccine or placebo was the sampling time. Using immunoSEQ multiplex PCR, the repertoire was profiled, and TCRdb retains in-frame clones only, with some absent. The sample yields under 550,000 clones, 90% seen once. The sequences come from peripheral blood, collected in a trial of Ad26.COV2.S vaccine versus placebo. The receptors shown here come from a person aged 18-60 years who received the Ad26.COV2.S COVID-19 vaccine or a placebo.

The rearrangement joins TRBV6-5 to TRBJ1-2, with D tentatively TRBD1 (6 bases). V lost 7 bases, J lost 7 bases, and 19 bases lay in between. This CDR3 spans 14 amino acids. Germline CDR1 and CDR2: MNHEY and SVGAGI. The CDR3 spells CASTMTSDRTGYTF. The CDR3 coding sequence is TGTGCCAGCACCATGACCTCCGACAGGACTGGCTACACCTTC.

Written as DNA, the CDR3 is TGTGCCAGCAGCTTGGCGCCGGGACGATACACAGATACGCAGTATTTT. Encoded protein: CASSLAPGRYTDTQYF. The V and J genes are TRBV5-5 and TRBJ2-3; D possibly uses TRBD1 or TRBD2 (5 bases each). Trimming took off 0 bases at V and 2 bases at J, with 13 bases between the two ends. The germline V gene has CDR1 SGHKS and CDR2 YYEKEE (reference sequence). CDR3 length: 16 amino acids.

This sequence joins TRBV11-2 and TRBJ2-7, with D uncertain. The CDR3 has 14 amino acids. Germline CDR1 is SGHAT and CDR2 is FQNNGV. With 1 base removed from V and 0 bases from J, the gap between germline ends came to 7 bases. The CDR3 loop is CASSLAPGSYEQYF. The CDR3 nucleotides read TGTGCCAGCAGCTTAGCCCCAGGCTCCTACGAGCAGTACTTC.

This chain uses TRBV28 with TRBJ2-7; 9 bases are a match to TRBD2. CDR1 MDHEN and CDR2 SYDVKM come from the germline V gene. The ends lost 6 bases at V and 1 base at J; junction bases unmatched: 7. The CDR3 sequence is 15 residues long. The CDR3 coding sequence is TGTGCCAGCAGCAACCCCGGACTAGCGTCCTACGAGCAGTACTTC. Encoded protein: CASSNPGLASYEQYF.

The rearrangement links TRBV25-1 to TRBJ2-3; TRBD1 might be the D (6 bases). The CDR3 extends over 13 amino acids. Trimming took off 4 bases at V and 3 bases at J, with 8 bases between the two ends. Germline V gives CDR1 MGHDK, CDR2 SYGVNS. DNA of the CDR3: TGTGCCAGCAGTGGTGGACAGACAGATACGCAGTATTTT. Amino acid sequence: CASSGGQTDTQYF.

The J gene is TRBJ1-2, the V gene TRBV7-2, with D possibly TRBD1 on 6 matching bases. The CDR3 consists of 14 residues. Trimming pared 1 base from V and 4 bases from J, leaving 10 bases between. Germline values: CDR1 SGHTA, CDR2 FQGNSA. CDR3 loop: CASSLDREIYGYTF. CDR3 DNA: TGTGCCAGCAGCTTAGACAGGGAGATCTATGGCTACACCTTC.

For the CDR3, the DNA is TGTGCCAGCAGCCGAGCTTCCGAGCAGTACTTC. Its protein is CASSRASEQYF. V and J are TRBV7-9 and TRBJ2-7, with D unclear. Trimming removed 5 bases at V and 6 bases at J, with 8 bases between. This CDR3 spans 11 amino acids. Germline-derived CDR1 and CDR2 are SEHNR and FQNEAQ (reference sequence). Together with reference TRBV7-9 and TRBJ2-7, the CDR3 gives the full variable domain: DTGVSQNPRHKITKRGQNVTFRCDPISEHNRLYWYRQTLGQGPEFLTYFQNEAQLEKSRLLSDRFSAERPKGSFSTLEIQRTEQGDSAMYLCASSRASEQYFGPGTRLTVT.

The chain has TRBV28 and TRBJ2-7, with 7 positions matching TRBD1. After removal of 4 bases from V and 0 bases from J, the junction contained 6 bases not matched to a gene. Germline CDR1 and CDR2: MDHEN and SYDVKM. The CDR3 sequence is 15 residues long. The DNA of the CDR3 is TGTGCCAGCAGTTGGACAGGTCGAAGCTCCTACGAGCAGTACTTC. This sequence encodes CASSWTGRSSYEQYF.

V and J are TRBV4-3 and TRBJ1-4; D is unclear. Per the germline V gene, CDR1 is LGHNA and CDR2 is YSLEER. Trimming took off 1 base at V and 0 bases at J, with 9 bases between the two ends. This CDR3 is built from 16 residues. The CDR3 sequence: CASSQGAGTTNEKLFF. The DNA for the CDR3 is TGCGCCAGCAGCCAAGGGGCAGGAACAACTAATGAAAAACTGTTTTTT.

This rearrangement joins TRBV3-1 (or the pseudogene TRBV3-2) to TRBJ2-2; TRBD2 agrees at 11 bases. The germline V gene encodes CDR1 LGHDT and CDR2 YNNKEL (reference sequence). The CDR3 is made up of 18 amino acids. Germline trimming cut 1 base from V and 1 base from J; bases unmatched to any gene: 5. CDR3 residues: CASSQVTSGSVNTGELFF. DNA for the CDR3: TGTGCCAGCAGCCAAGTAACTAGCGGGAGTGTGAACACCGGGGAGCTGTTTTTT.

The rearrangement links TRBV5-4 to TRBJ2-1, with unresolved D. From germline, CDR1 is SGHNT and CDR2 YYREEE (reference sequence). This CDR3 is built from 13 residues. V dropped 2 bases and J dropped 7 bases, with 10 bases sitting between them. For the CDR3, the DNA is TGTGCCAGCAGCTTCCCCGACTCAAATGAGCAGTTCTTC. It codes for CASSFPDSNEQFF.

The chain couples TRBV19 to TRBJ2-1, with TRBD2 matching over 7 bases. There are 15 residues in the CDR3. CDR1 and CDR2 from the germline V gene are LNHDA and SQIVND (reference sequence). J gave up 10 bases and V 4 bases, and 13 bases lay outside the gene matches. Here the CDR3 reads CASSTSGLPLSEQFF. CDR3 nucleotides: TGTGCCAGTAGTACGTCGGGACTACCGCTATCGGAGCAGTTCTTC.

Here the CDR3 reads CAWRRQGRGTDTQYF. The CDR3 DNA is TGTGCCTGGAGGCGACAGGGGCGCGGGACAGATACGCAGTATTTT. The chain links TRBV30 to TRBJ2-3; TRBD1 matches at 8 bases. After removal of 3 bases from V and 3 bases from J, the junction contained 8 bases not matched to a gene. The CDR3 is 15 residues long. Germline values: CDR1 GTSNPN, CDR2 SVGIG (reference sequence).

CDR3 in amino acids: CASSLTRGAGELFF. The DNA for the CDR3 is TGTGCCAGCAGCTTGACCAGGGGAGCCGGGGAGCTGTTTTTT. J is TRBJ2-2 and V is TRBV7-8, with a weak D call TRBD1 (6 bases). The length of the CDR3 is 14 residues. In germline, CDR1 is SGHVS, CDR2 FQNEAQ. V lost 3 bases and J 6 bases, leaving 11 bases between the germline ends.

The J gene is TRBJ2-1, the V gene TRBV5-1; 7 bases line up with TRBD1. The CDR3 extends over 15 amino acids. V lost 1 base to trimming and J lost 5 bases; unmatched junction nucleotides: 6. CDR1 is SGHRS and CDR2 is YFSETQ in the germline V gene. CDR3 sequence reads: CASSLIVTGDNEQFF. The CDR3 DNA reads TGCGCCAGCAGCTTGATTGTTACAGGGGACAATGAGCAGTTCTTC.

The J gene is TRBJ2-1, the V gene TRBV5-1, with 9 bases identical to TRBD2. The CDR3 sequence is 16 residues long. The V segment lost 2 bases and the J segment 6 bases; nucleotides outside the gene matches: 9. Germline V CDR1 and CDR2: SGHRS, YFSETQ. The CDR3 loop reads CASSFFSGRERNEQFF. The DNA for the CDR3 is TGCGCCAGCAGCTTCTTTAGCGGGAGAGAGCGCAATGAGCAGTTCTTC.

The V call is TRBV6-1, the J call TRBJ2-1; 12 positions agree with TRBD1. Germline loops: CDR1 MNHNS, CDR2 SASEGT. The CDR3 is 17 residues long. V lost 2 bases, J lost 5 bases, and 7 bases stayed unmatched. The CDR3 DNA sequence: TGTGCCAGCAGTGAACCCGGGACAGGGGGCCTCAACAATGAGCAGTTCTTC. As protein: CASSEPGTGGLNNEQFF.

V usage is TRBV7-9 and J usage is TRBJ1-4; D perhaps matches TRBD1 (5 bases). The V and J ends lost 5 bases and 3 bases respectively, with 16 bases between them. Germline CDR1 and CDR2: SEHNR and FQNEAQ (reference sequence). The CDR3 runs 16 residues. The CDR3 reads CASSLPMATANEKLFF. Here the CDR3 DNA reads TGTGCCAGCAGCCTGCCTATGGCGACAGCTAATGAAAAACTGTTTTTT.

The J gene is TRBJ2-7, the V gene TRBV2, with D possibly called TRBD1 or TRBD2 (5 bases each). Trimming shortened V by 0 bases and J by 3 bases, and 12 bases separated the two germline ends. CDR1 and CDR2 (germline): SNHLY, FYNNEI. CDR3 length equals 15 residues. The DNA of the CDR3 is TGTGCCAGCAGTGAAGCCGGGACGGAGTACTACGAGCAGTACTTC. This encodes CASSEAGTEYYEQYF.

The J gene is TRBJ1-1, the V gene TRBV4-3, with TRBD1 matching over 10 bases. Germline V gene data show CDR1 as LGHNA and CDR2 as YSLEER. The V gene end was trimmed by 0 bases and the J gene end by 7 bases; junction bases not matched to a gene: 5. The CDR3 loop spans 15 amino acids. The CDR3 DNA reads TGCGCCAGCAGCCAAGATAGGGACAGGGGCTATGAAGCTTTCTTT. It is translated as CASSQDRDRGYEAFF.